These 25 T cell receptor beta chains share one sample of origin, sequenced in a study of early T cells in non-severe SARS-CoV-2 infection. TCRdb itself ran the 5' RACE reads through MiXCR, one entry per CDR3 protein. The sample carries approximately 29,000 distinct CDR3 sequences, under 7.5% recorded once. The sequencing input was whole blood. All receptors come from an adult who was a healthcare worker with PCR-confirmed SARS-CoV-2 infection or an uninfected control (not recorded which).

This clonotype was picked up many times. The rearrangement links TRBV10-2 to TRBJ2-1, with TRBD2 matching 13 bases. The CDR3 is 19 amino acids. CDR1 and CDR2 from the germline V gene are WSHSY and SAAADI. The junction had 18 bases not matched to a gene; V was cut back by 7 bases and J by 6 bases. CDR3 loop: CASTVGTSGILGLSNEQFF. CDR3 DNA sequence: TGCGCCAGCACCGTCGGGACTAGCGGGATCTTAGGCCTGTCCAATGAGCAGTTCTTC.

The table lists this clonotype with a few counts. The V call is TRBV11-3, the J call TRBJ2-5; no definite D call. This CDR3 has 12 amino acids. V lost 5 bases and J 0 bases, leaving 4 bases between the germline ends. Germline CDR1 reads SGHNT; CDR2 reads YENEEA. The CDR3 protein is CASSQDQETQYF. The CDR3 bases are TGTGCCAGCAGCCAGGACCAAGAGACCCAGTACTTC.

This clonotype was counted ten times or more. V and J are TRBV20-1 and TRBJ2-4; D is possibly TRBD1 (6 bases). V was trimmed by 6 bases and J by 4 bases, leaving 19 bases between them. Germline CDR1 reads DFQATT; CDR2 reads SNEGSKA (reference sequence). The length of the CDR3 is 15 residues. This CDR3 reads CSANVDTGTKNIQYF. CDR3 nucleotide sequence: TGCAGTGCCAATGTGGATACAGGGACAAAAAACATTCAGTACTTC.

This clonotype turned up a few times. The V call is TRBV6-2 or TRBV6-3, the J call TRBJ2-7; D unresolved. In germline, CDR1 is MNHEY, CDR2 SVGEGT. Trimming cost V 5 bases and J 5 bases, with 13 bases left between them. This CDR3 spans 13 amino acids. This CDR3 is CASSATGSDEQYF. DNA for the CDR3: TGTGCCAGCAGTGCCACTGGTTCAGACGAGCAGTACTTC.

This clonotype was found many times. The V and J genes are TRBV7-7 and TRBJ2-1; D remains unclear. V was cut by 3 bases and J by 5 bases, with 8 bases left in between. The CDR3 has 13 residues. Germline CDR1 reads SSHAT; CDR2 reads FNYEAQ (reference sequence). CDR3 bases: TGTGCCAGCAGCTTTGAGCGTAACAATGAGCAGTTCTTC. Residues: CASSFERNNEQFF.

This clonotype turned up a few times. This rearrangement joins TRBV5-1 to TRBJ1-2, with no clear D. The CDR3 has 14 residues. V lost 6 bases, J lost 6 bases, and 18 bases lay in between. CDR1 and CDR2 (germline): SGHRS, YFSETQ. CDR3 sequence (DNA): TGCGCCAGCACTAGTGGGCGAGGGCCCAATGGCTACACCTTC. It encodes CASTSGRGPNGYTF.

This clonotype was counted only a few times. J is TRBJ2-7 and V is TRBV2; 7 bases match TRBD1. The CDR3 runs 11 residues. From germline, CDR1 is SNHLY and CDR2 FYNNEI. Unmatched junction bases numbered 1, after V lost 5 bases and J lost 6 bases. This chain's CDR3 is CASSRDSEQYF. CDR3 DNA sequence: TGTGCCAGCAGTCGGGACAGCGAGCAGTACTTC.

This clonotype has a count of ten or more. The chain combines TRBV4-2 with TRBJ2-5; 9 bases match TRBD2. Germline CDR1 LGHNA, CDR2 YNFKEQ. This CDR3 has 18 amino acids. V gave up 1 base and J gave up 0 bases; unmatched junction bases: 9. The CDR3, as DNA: TGTGCCAGCAGCCAAGCCCCTAGACTAGCGGAATACCAAGAGACCCAGTACTTC. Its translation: CASSQAPRLAEYQETQYF.

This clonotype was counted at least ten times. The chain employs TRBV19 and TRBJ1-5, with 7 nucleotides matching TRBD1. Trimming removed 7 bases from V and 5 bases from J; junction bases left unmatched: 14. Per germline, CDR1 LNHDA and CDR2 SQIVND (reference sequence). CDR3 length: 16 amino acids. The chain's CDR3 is CASTIGRQGVHQPQHF. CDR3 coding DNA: TGTGCCAGTACCATAGGTCGGCAGGGGGTGCATCAGCCCCAGCATTTT.

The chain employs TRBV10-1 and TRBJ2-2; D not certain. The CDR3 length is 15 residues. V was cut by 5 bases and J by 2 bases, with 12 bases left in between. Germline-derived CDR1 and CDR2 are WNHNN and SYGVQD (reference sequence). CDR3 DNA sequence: TGCGCCAGCAGTCGAGACCACCTAAACACCGGGGAGCTGTTTTTT. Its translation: CASSRDHLNTGELFF.

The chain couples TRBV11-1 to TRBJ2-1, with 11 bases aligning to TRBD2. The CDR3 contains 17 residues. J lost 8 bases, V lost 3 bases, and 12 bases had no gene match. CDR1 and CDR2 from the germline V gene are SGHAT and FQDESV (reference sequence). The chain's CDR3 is CASSLALAGGVHDEQFF. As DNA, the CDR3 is TGTGCCAGCAGCTTGGCCTTAGCGGGAGGGGTACACGATGAGCAGTTCTTC.

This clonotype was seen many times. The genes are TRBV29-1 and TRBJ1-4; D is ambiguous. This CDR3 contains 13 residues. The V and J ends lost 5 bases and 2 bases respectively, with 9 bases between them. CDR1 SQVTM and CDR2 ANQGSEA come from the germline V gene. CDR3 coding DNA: TGCAGCGTTCAGGAGAGGACTAATGAAAAACTGTTTTTT. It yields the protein CSVQERTNEKLFF.

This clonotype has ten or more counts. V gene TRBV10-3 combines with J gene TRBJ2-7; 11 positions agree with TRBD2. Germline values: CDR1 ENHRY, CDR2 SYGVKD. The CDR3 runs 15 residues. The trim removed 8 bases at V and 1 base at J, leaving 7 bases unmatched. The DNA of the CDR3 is TGTGCCATCGGGGGTGGGACTAGCGGATCCTACGAGCAGTACTTC. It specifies CAIGGGTSGSYEQYF.

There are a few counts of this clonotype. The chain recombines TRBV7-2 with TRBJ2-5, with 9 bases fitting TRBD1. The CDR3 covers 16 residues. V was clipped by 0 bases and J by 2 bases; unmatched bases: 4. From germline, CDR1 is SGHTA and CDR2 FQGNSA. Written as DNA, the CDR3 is TGTGCCAGCAGCTTAGCCGCGACAGGGGGTCAAGAGACCCAGTACTTC. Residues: CASSLAATGGQETQYF.

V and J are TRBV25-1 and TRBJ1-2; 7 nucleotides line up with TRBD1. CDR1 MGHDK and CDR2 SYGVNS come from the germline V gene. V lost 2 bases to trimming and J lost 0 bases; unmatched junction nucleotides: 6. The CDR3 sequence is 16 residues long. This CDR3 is CASSEPGTVANYGYTF. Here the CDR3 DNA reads TGTGCCAGCAGTGAACCCGGGACAGTGGCTAACTATGGCTACACCTTC.

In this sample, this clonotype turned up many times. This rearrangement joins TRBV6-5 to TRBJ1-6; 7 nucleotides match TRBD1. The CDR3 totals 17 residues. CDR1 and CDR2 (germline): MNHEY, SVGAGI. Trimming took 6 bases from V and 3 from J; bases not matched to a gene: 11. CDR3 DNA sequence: TGTGCCAGCAGCACGACTTTCCGACAGGGCTATAATTCACCCCTCCACTTT. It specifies CASSTTFRQGYNSPLHF.

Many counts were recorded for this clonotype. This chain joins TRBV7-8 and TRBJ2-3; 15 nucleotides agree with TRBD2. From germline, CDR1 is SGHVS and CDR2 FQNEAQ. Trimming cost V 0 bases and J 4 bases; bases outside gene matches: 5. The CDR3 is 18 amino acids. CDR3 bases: TGTGCCAGCAGCTTAGCCTGGACTAGCGGGAGGGCCCCAGATACGCAGTATTTT. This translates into CASSLAWTSGRAPDTQYF.

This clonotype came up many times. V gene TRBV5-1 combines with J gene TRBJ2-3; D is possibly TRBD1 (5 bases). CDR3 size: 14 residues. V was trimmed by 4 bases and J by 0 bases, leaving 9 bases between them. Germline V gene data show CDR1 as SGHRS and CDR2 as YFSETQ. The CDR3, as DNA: TGCGCCAGCAGCACACAGGCTAGCACAGATACGCAGTATTTT. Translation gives CASSTQASTDTQYF.

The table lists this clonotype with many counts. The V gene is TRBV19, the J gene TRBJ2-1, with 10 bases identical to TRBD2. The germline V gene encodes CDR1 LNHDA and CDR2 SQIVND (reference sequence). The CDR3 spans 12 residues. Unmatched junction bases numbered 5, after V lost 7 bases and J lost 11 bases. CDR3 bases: TGTGCCAGTAAAAGCGGGAGGGCCCAGCAGTTCTTC. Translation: CASKSGRAQQFF.

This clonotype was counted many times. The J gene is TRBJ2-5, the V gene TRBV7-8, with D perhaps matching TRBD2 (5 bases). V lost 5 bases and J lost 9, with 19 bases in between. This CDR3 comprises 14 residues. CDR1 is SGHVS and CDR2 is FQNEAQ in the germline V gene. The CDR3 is CASSAGLALGAQYF. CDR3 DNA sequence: TGTGCCAGCAGCGCTGGACTGGCCCTCGGGGCCCAGTACTTC.

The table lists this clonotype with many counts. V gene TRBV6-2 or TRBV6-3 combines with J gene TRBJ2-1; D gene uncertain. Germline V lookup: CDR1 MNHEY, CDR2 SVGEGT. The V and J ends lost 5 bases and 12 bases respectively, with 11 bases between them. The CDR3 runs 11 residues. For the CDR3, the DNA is TGTGCCAGCAGTCCAAGACTGGGGCAGTTCTTC. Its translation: CASSPRLGQFF.

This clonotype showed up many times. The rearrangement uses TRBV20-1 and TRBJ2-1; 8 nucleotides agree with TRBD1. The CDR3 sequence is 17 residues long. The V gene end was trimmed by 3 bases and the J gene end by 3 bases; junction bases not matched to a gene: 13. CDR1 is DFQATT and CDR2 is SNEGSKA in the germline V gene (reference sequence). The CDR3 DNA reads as TGCAGTGCTAGGGGATTCGGGACAGGCAGAAACTACAATGAGCAGTTCTTC. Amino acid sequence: CSARGFGTGRNYNEQFF.

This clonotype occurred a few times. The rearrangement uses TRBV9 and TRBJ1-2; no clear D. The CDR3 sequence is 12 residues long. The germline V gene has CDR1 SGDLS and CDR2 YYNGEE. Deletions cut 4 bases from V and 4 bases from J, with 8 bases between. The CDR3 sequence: CASSLRAYGYTF. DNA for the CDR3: TGTGCCAGCAGCCTTCGTGCCTATGGCTACACCTTC.

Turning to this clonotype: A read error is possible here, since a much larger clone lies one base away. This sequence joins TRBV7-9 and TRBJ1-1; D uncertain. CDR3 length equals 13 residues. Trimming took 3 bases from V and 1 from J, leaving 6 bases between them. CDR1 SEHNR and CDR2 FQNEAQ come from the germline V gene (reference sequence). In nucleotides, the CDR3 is TGTGCCAGCAGCTTGATAGCGAACACTGAAGCTTTCTTT. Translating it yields CASSLIANTEAFF. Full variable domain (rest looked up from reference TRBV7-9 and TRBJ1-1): DTGVSQNPRHKITKRGQNVTFRCDPISEHNRLYWYRQTLGQGPEFLTYFQNEAQLEKSRLLSDRFSAERPKGSFSTLEIQRTEQGDSAMYLCASSLIANTEAFFGQGTRLTVV.

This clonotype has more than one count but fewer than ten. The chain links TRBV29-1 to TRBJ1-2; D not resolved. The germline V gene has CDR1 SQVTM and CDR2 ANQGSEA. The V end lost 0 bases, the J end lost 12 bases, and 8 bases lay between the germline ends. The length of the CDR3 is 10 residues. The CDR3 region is CSVEDPTHTF. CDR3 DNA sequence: TGCAGCGTTGAAGATCCCACCCACACCTTC.